This T cell receptor (beta chain) is drawn from a study of blood T cell repertoires in COVID-19. The wider study: Samples taken during acute and convalescent COVID-19 were collected in the United States, Italy and Spain. PBMCs, B-cell-depleted T cells, or T cells were the source of the cDNA or gDNA that made up the material.

Germline values: CDR1 KGHDR, CDR2 SFDVKD. V was clipped by 2 bases and J by 5 bases, with 14 bases between them. There are 15 residues in the CDR3. In the original workflow: Using reference gene primer amplification, nucleated cell counts were estimated. Using immunoSEQ multiplex PCR, the repertoire was profiled, and TCRdb retains in-frame clones only, with some absent. That table furnishes V, J and clone size, whereas the DNA furnished D and trimming. Found here are around 320,000 clones, approximately 90% of them singletons; the top ten hold roughly 7%. This clone was picked up one time. Sequencing input: peripheral blood. The source is a woman in her twenties or thirties who had recovered from COVID-19. This rearrangement joins TRBV24-1 to TRBJ2-5; tentative D call: TRBD2 (6 bases). CDR3 residues: CATSDSGTLTETQYF. Written as DNA, the CDR3 is TGTGCCACCAGTGATTCAGGGACTTTGACGGAGACCCAGTACTTC.